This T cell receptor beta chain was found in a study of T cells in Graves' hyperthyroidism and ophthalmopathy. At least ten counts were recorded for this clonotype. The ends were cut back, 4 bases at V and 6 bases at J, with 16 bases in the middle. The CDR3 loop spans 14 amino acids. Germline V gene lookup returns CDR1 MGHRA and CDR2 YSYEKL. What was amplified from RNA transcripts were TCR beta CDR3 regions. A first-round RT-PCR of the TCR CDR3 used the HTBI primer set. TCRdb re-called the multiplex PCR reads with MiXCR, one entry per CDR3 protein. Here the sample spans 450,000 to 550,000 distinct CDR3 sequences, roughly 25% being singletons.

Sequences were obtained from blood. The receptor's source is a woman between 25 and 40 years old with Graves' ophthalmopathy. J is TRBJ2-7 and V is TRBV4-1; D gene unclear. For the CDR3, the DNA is TGCGCCAGCAGCCCCCCCTTGGATGTCGGCGAGCAGTACTTC. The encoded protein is CASSPPLDVGEQYF.